This T cell receptor (beta chain) comes out of a study of shared clonotypes between healthy human individuals. V lost 2 bases and J 1 base, leaving 6 bases between the germline ends. The CDR3 is 13 amino acids. The germline CDR1 and CDR2 sequences are SGDLS and YYNGEE. Terminally differentiated effector memory CD45RA+ cells were excluded by CCR7 positive selection of CD45RO-negative cells. The method was immunoSEQ multiplex PCR; TCRdb's version includes in-frame clones alone and lacks a portion of them. This table has about 1,800,000 clones, approximately 95% appearing once. The sequenced sample consisted of naive CD8+ T cells sorted from blood. The clonotype was recovered from a man aged 18 to 29 in good health. J is TRBJ1-1 and V is TRBV9, with no clear D. The CDR3 is CASSVATNTEAFF. The CDR3 coding sequence is TGTGCCAGCAGCGTCGCAACGAACACTGAAGCTTTCTTT.